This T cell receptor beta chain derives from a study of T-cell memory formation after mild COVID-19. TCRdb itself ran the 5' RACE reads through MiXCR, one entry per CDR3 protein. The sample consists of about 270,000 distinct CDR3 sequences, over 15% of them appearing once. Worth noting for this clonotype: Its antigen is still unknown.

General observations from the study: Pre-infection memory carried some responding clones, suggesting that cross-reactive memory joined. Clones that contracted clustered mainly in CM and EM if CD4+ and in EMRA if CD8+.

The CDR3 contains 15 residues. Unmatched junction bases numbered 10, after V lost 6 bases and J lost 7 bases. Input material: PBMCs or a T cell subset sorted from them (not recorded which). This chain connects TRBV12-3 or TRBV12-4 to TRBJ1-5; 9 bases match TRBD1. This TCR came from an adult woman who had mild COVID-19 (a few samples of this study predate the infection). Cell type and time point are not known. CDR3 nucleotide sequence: TGTGCCAGCAGCTCGGGACAGGGAATTTTCCAGCCCCAGCATTTT. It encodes CASSSGQGIFQPQHF.